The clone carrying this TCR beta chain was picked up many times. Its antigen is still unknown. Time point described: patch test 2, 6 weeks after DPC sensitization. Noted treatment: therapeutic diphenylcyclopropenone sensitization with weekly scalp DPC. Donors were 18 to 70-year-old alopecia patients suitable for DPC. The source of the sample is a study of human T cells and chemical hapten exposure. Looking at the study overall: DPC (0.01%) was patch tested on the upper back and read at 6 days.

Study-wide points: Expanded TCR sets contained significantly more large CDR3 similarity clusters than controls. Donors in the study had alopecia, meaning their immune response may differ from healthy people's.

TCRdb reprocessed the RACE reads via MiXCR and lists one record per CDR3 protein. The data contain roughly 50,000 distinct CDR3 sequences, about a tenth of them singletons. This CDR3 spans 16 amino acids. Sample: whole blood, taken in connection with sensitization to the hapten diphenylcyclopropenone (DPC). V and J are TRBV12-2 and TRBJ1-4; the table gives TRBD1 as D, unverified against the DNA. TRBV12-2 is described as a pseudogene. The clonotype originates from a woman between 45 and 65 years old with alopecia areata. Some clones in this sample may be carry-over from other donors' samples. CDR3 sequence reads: CASRLGQALRREKLFF. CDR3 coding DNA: TGTGCAAGTCGCTTAGGTCAGGCGCTAAGAAGGGAAAAACTGTTTTTT.